This TCR beta chain was captured in a study of cytomegalovirus exposure and HLA in healthy donors. V lost 5 bases and J lost 4; bases outside the gene matches: 10. The length of the CDR3 is 15 residues. From germline, CDR1 is SGHAT and CDR2 FQDESV (reference sequence). Researchers ran the PCR with 60 Vbeta and 13 Jbeta primers. TCRdb's table, derived via immunoSEQ multiplex PCR, lists solely in-frame clones and lacks some. The data hold some 130,000 clones, with more than 75% observed a single time. The specimen sequenced was PBMCs. The sequence derives from a woman aged 45 to 65 in good health and CMV-seropositive. J is TRBJ2-5 and V is TRBV11-1; 7 bases map to TRBD1. In nucleotides, the CDR3 is TGTGCCAGCAGCAACCCACAGGGGAGCTCAGAGACCCAGTACTTC. Encoded protein: CASSNPQGSSETQYF.